A selection of T cell receptor beta chains follows, all from one sample in a study of response to subunit inactivated influenza vaccine. TCRdb re-called the RT-PCR reads through MiXCR, storing one row per CDR3 protein. The sample records about 620,000 distinct CDR3 sequences, 10% to 12% being singletons. These data also formed part of another study, on T cells expressing NK-cell markers.

Sequences were derived from PBMCs from blood, sampled on the day of vaccination. The origin of the receptors is a man in his fifties who received an inactivated influenza vaccine. The CDR3 runs from the conserved cysteine through the conserved F or W. A D gene is named only where the DNA matches it firmly. Some rows have no size entry. The others give once, few or many, or a class for an expanded clone.

d_call clone_size j_call v_call cdr3_aa cdr3_nt
- - TRBJ2-7 TRBV28 CASMQGTYEQYF TGTGCCAGCATGCAGGGGACCTACGAGCAGTACTTC
- few TRBJ2-7 TRBV7-9 CASSPGGLAYEQYF TGTGCCAGCAGCCCCGGAGGGCTGGCCTACGAGCAGTACTTC
- - TRBJ2-7 TRBV7-2 CASSLEQGYYEQYF TGTGCCAGCAGCTTAGAACAGGGATACTACGAGCAGTACTTC
- few TRBJ1-6 TRBV7-2 CASSLKGISGVSPLHF TGTGCCAGCAGCTTAAAAGGAATCAGTGGGGTTTCACCCCTCCACTTT
TRBD1 - TRBJ2-5 TRBV20-1 CSAQDRGFGETQYF TGCAGTGCACAGGACAGGGGATTCGGAGAGACCCAGTACTTC
- once TRBJ2-7 TRBV7-2 CASSLGLPGSEQYF TGTGCCAGCAGCTTAGGGTTACCGGGATCCGAGCAGTACTTC
- - TRBJ2-5 TRBV15 CATSRDSYWREETQYF TGTGCCACCAGCAGAGATTCGTATTGGAGAGAAGAGACCCAGTACTTC
- few TRBJ1-1 TRBV10-1 CASSELEWSTEAFF TGCGCCAGCAGTGAGTTAGAATGGAGCACTGAAGCTTTCTTT
TRBD2 - TRBJ2-2 TRBV28 CATWPGGRDTGELFF TGTGCCACGTGGCCAGGAGGGAGGGACACCGGGGAGCTGTTTTTT
TRBD1 - TRBJ1-2 TRBV6-1 CASSEDRGRFYGYTF TGTGCCAGCAGTGAAGACAGGGGGCGCTTCTATGGCTACACCTTC
TRBD2 few TRBJ2-5 TRBV12-3/TRBV12-4 CASSLGLAPKETQYF TGTGCCAGCAGTCTGGGACTAGCGCCCAAAGAGACCCAGTACTTC
TRBD2 few TRBJ2-6 TRBV12-3/TRBV12-4 CASSVTSGRSGANVLTF TGTGCCAGCAGCGTAACTAGCGGGAGGTCTGGGGCCAACGTCCTGACTTTC
- few TRBJ2-1 TRBV5-1 CASRERSYNEQFF TGCGCCAGCCGGGAGCGGTCCTACAATGAGCAGTTCTTC
- - TRBJ1-5 TRBV6-2/TRBV6-3 CATTVTLGAHQPQHF TGTGCCACCACAGTTACTCTAGGGGCTCATCAGCCCCAGCATTTT
- - TRBJ2-3 TRBV12-3/TRBV12-4 CASAAGASTDTQYF TGTGCCAGCGCAGCAGGAGCGAGCACAGATACGCAGTATTTT
TRBD1 many TRBJ2-3 TRBV28 CASSAFRDRGRDTQYF TGTGCCAGCAGCGCATTCCGGGACAGGGGGAGAGATACGCAGTATTTT
- - TRBJ2-5 TRBV10-3 CAISPGLAETQYF TGTGCCATCAGCCCCGGGCTAGCTGAGACCCAGTACTTC
- - TRBJ2-6 TRBV10-3 CATLGATSGANVLTF TGTGCCACCCTGGGAGCTACCTCTGGGGCCAACGTCCTGACTTTC
TRBD1 few TRBJ1-1 TRBV12-3/TRBV12-4 CASRPPGQITEAFF TGTGCCAGCAGACCTCCGGGACAGATCACTGAAGCTTTCTTT
- few TRBJ2-2 TRBV7-9 CASRSIGRDTGELFF TGTGCCAGCAGGTCGATTGGACGGGACACCGGGGAGCTGTTTTTT
TRBD1 - TRBJ1-1 TRBV11-1 CASTEGGFGTEAFF TGTGCCAGCACCGAAGGGGGCTTCGGAACTGAAGCTTTCTTT
- - TRBJ2-4 TRBV7-9 CASSLLSGSKNIQYF TGTGCCAGCAGCCTCCTATCGGGGTCCAAAAACATTCAGTACTTC
TRBD2 - TRBJ2-5 TRBV6-2/TRBV6-3 CASSPGGAFETQYF TGTGCCAGCAGCCCGGGGGGGGCCTTTGAGACCCAGTACTTC
TRBD1 - TRBJ2-3 TRBV7-2 CASSFQPDRALSQYF TGTGCCAGCAGCTTCCAACCGGACAGGGCCTTATCCCAGTATTTT
- - TRBJ2-7 TRBV10-3 CATRAGGTYEQYF TGTGCCACCCGCGCAGGAGGGACCTACGAGCAGTACTTC
TRBD1 many TRBJ2-5 TRBV2 CASSKGTGGPQETQYF TGTGCCAGCAGTAAAGGGACAGGGGGTCCTCAAGAGACCCAGTACTTC
TRBD2 many TRBJ2-4 TRBV9 CASSPEPVAGLRNIQYF TGTGCCAGCAGCCCAGAGCCAGTAGCGGGTCTGAGGAACATTCAGTACTTC
TRBD1 few TRBJ2-7 TRBV5-1 CASSPPGQGFTEQYF TGCGCCAGCAGCCCACCGGGACAGGGCTTTACCGAGCAGTACTTC
- - TRBJ1-1 TRBV7-9 CASSYKEVNTEAFF TGTGCCAGCAGCTATAAGGAGGTGAACACTGAAGCTTTCTTT
TRBD2 - TRBJ2-1 TRBV20-1 CSATTPGTSGNNEQFF TGCAGTGCGACGACTCCCGGGACTAGCGGCAACAATGAGCAGTTCTTC
- - TRBJ1-4 TRBV30 CAALGAEKLFF TGTGCCGCCCTTGGTGCCGAAAAACTGTTTTTT
TRBD1 few TRBJ1-5 TRBV15 CATSSGTVNQPQHF TGTGCCACCAGCAGCGGGACAGTCAATCAGCCCCAGCATTTT
- many TRBJ1-4 TRBV27 CASSLAGGTNEKLFF TGTGCCAGCTCCTTGGCGGGGGGAACTAATGAAAAACTGTTTTTT
TRBD1 - TRBJ2-2 TRBV3-1 CASSPAGGSAPTGELFF TGTGCCAGCAGCCCGGCAGGGGGCAGTGCACCCACCGGGGAGCTGTTTTTT
TRBD1 few TRBJ2-1 TRBV9 CASTAGTVNEQFF TGTGCCAGCACCGCCGGGACAGTGAATGAGCAGTTCTTC
- few TRBJ1-2 TRBV4-3 CASSQLRAANYGYTF TGCGCCAGCAGCCAACTCCGGGCAGCCAACTATGGCTACACCTTC
- - TRBJ1-1 TRBV11-2 CASSLSKDEAFF TGTGCCAGCAGCTTAAGCAAGGATGAAGCTTTCTTT
- - TRBJ1-1 TRBV12-3/TRBV12-4 CASSDSVEAFF TGTGCCAGCAGCGACAGCGTTGAAGCTTTCTTT
TRBD1 - TRBJ2-2 TRBV7-9 CASKTGEITGELFF TGTGCCAGCAAGACAGGGGAGATAACGGGGGAGCTGTTTTTT
- - TRBJ2-7 TRBV11-2 CASSLVGSPYEQYF TGTGCCAGCAGCTTAGTAGGATCTCCCTACGAGCAGTACTTC
TRBD2 - TRBJ2-1 TRBV20-1 CSALRGGVNEQFF TGCAGTGCCCTTCGCGGGGGTGTCAATGAGCAGTTCTTC
- few TRBJ2-1 TRBV7-9 CASSLADTYNEQFF TGTGCCAGCAGCTTAGCTGACACCTACAATGAGCAGTTCTTC
TRBD1 few TRBJ2-7 TRBV20-1 CSARGRQGTVYEQYF TGCAGTGCTAGAGGACGACAGGGGACCGTCTACGAGCAGTACTTC
- many TRBJ2-7 TRBV7-9 CASSLFLYEQYF TGTGCCAGCAGCTTATTCCTCTACGAGCAGTACTTC